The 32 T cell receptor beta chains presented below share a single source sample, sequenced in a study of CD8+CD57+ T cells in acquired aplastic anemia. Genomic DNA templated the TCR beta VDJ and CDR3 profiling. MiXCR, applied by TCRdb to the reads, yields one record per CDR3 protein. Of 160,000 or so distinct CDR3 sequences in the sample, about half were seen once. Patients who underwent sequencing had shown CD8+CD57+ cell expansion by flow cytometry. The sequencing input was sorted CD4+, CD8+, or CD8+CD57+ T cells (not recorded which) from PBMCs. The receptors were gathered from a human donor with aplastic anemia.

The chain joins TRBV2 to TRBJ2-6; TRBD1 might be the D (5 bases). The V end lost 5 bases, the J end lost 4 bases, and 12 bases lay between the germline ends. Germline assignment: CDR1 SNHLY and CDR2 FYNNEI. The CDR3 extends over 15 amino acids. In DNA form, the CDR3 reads TGTGCCAGCAGTATTAGGGGAACCGGGGCCAACGTCCTGACTTTC. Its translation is CASSIRGTGANVLTF.

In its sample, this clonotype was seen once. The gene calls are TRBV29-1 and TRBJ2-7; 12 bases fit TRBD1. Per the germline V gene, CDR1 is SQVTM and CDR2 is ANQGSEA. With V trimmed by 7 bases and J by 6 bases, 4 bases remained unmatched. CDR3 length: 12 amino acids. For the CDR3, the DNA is TGCAGCGACCGGGACAGGGGGCGCGAGCAGTACTTC. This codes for CSDRDRGREQYF.

CDR3 loop: CATSRGSSGYNEQFF. DNA for the CDR3: TGTGCCACCAGCAGAGGATCTTCCGGCTACAATGAGCAGTTCTTC. The chain has TRBV15 and TRBJ2-1, with D unclear. The ends were cut back, 1 base at V and 3 bases at J, with 10 bases in the middle. The CDR3 extends over 15 amino acids. CDR1 and CDR2 (germline): LNHNV, YYDKDF (reference sequence).

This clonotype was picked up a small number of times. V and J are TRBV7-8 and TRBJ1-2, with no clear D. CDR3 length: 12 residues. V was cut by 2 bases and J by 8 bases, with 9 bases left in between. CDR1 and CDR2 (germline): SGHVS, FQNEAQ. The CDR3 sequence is CASSLWVGGYTF. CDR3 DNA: TGTGCCAGCAGCTTATGGGTAGGCGGCTACACCTTC.

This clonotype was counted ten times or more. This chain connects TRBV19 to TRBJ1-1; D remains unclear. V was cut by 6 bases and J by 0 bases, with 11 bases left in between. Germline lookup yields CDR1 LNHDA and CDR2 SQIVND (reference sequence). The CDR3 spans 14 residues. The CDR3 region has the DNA TGTGCCAGTAGCCTAAGTGCCTTGAACACTGAAGCTTTCTTT. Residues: CASSLSALNTEAFF.

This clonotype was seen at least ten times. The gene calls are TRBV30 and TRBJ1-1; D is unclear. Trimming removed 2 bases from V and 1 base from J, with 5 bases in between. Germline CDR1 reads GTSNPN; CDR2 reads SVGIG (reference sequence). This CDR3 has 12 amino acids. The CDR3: CAWSSENTEAFF. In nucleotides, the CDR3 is TGTGCCTGGAGTTCCGAGAACACTGAAGCTTTCTTT.

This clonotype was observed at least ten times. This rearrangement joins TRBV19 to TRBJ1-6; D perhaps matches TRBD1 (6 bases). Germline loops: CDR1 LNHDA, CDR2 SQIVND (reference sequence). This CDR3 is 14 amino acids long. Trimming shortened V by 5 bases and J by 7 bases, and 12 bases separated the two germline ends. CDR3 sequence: CASSPGQRNSPLHF. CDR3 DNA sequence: TGTGCCAGTAGTCCGGGACAACGGAATTCACCCCTCCACTTT.

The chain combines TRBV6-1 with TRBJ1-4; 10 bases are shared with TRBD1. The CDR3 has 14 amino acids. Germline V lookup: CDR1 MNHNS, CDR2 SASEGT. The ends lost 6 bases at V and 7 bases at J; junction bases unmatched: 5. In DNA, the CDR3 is TGTGCCAGCAGCAGGGGACAGGGGCTTGAAAAACTGTTTTTT. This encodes CASSRGQGLEKLFF.

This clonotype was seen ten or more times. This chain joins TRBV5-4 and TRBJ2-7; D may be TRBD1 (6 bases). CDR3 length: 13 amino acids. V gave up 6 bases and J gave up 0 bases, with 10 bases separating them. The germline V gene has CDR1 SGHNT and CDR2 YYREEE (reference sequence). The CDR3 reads CASTLTGSYEQYF. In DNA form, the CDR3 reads TGTGCCAGCACCCTGACAGGCTCCTACGAGCAGTACTTC.

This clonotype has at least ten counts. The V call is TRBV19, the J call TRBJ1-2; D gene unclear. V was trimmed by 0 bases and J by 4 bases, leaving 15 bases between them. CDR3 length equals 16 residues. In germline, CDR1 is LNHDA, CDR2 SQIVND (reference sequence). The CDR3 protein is CASSIEATANLYGYTF. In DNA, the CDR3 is TGTGCCAGTAGTATAGAAGCAACAGCCAATCTCTATGGCTACACCTTC.

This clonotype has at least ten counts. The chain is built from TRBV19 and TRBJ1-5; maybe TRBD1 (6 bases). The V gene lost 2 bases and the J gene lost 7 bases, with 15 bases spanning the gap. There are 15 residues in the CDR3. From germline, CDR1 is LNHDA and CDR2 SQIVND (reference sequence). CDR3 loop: CASSITGQLGQPQHF. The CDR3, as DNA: TGTGCCAGTAGTATAACGGGACAACTCGGACAGCCCCAGCATTTT.

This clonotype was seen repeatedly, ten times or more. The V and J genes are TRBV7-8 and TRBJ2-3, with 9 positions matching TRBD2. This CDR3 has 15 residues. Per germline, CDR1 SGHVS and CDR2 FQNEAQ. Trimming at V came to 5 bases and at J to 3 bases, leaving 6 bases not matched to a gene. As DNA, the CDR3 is TGTGCCAGCAGCCGAGCGGGAGGTGGAACAGATACGCAGTATTTT. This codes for CASSRAGGGTDTQYF.

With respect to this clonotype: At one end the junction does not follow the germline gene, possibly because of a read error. The CDR3: CASSFFPQGAVNEQFF. DNA for the CDR3: TGTGCCAGCAGTTTCTTCCCACAGGGGGCAGTCAATGAGCAGTTCTTT. The chain couples TRBV27 to TRBJ2-1, with 9 bases lining up with TRBD1. Germline V gene sequence: CDR1 MNHEY, CDR2 SMNVEV (reference sequence). The CDR3 is 16 residues long.

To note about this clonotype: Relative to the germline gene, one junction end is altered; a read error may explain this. The CDR3 loop reads CATSEYSLKDTQYF. As DNA, the CDR3 is TGTGCCACCAGTGAGTACAGTCTAAAGGATACGCAGTATTTT. This rearrangement joins TRBV10-3 to TRBJ2-3; D not resolved. There are 14 residues in the CDR3. Germline V gene sequence: CDR1 ENHRY, CDR2 SYGVKD.

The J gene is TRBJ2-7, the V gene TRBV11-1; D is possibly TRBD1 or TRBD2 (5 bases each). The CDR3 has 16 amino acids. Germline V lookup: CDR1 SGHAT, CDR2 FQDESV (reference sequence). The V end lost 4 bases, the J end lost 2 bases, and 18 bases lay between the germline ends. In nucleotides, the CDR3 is TGTGCCAGCAGCTGGGGTAGGGGAGAGACCACCTACGAGCAGTACTTC. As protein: CASSWGRGETTYEQYF.

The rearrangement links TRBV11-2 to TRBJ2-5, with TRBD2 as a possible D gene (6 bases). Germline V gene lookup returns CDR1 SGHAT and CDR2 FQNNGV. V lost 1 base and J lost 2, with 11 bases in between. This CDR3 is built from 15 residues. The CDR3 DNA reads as TGTGCCAGCAGCTTAGTCGTGGCGGGACAAGAGACCCAGTACTTC. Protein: CASSLVVAGQETQYF.

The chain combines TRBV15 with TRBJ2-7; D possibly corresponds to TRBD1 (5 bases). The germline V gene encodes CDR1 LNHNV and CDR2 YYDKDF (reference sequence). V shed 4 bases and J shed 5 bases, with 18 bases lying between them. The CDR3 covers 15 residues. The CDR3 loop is CATSTRVGAGNEQYF. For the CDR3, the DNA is TGTGCCACCAGCACACGAGTTGGGGCAGGGAACGAGCAGTACTTC.

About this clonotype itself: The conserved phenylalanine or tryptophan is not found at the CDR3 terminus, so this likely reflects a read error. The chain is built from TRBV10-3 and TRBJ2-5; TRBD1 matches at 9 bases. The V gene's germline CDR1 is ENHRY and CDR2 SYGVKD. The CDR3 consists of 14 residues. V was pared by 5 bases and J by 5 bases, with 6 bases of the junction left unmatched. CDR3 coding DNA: TGTGCCATCAGTTCCGGGACAGGGCACGAGACCCAGTACCTC. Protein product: CAISSGTGHETQYL.

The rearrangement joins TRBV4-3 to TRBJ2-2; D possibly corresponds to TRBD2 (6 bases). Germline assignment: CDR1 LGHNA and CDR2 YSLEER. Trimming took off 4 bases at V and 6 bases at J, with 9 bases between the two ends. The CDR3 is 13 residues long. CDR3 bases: TGCGCCAGCAGCCCGGGAGAAGCCGGGGAGCTGTTTTTT. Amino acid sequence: CASSPGEAGELFF.

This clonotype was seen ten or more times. CDR3 amino acids: CASSFGGKAFF. For the CDR3, the DNA is TGTGCCAGCAGCTTCGGGGGGAAAGCTTTCTTT. The V gene is TRBV7-2, the J gene TRBJ1-1; a possible D gene is TRBD1 (5 bases). Between the trimmed V and J ends, which lost 3 bases and 9 bases, there was a span of 8 bases. In germline, CDR1 is SGHTA, CDR2 FQGNSA. This CDR3 contains 11 residues. Variable domain in full (rest from reference TRBV7-2 and TRBJ1-1): GAGVSQSPSNKVTEKGKDVELRCDPISGHTALYWYRQSLGQGLEFLIYFQGNSAPDKSGLPSDRFSAERTGGSVSTLTIQRTQQEDSAVYLCASSFGGKAFFGQGTRLTVV.

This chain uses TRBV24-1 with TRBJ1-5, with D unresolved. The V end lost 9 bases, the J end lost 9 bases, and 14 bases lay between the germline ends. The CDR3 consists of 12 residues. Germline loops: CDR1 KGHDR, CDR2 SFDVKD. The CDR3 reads CATERVAGPQHF. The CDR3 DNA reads TGTGCCACCGAGCGGGTCGCCGGGCCCCAGCATTTT.

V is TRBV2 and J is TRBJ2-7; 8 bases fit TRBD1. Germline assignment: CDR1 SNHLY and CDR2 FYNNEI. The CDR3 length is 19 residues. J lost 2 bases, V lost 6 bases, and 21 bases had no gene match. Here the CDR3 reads CASSGNLRGQVRDPYEQYF. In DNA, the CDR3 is TGTGCCAGCAGCGGCAACCTCCGGGGACAGGTACGCGATCCCTACGAGCAGTACTTC.

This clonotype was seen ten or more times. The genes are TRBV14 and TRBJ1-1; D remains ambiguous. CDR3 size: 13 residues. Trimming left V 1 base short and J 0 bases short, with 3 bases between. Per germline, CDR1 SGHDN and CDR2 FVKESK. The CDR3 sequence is CASSQAMNTEAFF. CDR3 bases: TGTGCCAGCAGCCAAGCGATGAACACTGAAGCTTTCTTT.

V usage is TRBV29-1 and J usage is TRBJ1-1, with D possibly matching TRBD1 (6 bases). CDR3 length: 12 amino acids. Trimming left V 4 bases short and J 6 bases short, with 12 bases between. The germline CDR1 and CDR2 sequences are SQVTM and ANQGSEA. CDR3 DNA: TGCAGCGTTGTATCAGGGGTCCCTGAAGCTTTCTTT. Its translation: CSVVSGVPEAFF. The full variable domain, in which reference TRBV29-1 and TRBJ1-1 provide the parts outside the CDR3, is SAVISQKPSRDICQRGTSLTIQCQVDSQVTMMFWYRQQPGQSLTLIATANQGSEATYESGFVIDKFPISRPNLTFSTLTVSNMSPEDSSIYLCSVVSGVPEAFFGQGTRLTVV.

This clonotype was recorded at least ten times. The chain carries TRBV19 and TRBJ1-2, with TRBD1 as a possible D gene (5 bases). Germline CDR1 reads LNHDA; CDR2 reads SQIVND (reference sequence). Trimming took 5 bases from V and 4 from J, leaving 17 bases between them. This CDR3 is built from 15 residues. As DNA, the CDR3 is TGTGCCAGTAGTTTCCCCAGGGATTTTGGCTATGGCTACACCTTC. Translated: CASSFPRDFGYGYTF.

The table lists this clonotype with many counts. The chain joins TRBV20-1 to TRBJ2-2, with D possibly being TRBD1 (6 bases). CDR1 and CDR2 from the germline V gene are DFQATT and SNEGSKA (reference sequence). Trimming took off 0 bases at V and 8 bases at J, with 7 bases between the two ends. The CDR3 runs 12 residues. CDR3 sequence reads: CSARDQGGELFF. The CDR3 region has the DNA TGCAGTGCTAGAGATCAGGGGGGGGAGCTGTTTTTT.

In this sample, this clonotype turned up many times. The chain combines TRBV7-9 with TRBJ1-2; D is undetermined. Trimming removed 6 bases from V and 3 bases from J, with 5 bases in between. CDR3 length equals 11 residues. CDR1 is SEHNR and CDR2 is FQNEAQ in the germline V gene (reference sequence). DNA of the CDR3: TGTGCCAGCAGTTCGGACTATGGCTACACCTTC. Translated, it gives CASSSDYGYTF.

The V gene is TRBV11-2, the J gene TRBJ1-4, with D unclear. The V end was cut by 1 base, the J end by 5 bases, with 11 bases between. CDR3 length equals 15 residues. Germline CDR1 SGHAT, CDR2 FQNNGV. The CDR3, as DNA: TGTGCCAGCAGCTTAGGTGCGGTTCTCAATGAAAAACTGTTTTTT. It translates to CASSLGAVLNEKLFF. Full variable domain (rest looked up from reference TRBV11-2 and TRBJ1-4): EAGVAQSPRYKIIEKRQSVAFWCNPISGHATLYWYQQILGQGPKLLIQFQNNGVVDDSQLPKDRFSAERLKGVDSTLKIQPAKLEDSAVYLCASSLGAVLNEKLFFGSGTQLSVL.

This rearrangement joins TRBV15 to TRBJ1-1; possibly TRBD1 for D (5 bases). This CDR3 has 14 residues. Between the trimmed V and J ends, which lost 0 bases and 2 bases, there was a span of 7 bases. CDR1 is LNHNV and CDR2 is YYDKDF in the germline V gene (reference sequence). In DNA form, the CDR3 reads TGTGCCACCAGCAGAGATCAGGGAAACACTGAAGCTTTCTTT. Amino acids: CATSRDQGNTEAFF.

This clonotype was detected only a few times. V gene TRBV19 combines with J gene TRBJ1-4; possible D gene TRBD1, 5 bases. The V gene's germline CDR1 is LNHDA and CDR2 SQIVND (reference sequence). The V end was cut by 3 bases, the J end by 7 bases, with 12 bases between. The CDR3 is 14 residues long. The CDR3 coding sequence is TGTGCCAGTAGTATCCGGGACTGGGGTGAAAAACTGTTTTTT. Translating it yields CASSIRDWGEKLFF. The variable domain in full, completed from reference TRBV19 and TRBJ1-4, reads DGGITQSPKYLFRKEGQNVTLSCEQNLNHDAMYWYRQDPGQGLRLIYYSQIVNDFQKGDIAEGYSVSREKKESFPLTVTSAQKNPTAFYLCASSIRDWGEKLFFGSGTQLSVL.

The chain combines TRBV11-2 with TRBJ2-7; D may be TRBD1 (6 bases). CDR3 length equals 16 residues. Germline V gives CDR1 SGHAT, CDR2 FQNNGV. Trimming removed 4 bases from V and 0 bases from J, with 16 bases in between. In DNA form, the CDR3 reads TGTGCCAGCAGCTCGCGGAAACAGGGATTCTCCTACGAGCAGTACTTC. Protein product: CASSSRKQGFSYEQYF.

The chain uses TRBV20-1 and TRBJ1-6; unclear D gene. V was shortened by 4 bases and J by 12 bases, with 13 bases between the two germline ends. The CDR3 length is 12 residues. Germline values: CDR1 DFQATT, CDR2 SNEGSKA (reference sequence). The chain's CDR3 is CSATSDVLPLHF. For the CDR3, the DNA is TGCAGTGCTACGAGTGACGTACTACCCCTCCACTTT.